The clone carrying this TCR beta chain was counted ten times or more. These data are taken from a study of regulatory T cells in long-lasting Graves disease. Assembly of TCR beta libraries relied on iRepertoire HTBI primers together with Arm-PCR of CDR3 regions. In TCRdb, the multiplex PCR reads were re-called with MiXCR into one record per CDR3 protein. The data contain over 500,000 distinct CDR3 sequences, 15% to 20% of them singletons. Time point: newly diagnosed GD, antithyroid drugs for less than 3 months. Extracted RNA from PBMCs served as the source of the TCR library. These data also featured in a second study, about T cells in Graves' hyperthyroidism and ophthalmopathy.

The source is a woman aged 25 to 39 with Graves disease. The sequencing here drew on peripheral blood mononuclear cells (PBMCs), taken at new diagnosis, from a patient treated with antithyroid drugs.

Here the CDR3 reads CASSLNAGTDTQYF. The CDR3 region has the DNA TGTGCCAGCAGCTTAAACGCCGGCACAGATACGCAGTATTTT. The gene calls are TRBV7-9 and TRBJ2-3; D gene uncertain. The CDR3 consists of 14 residues. From germline, CDR1 is SEHNR and CDR2 FQNEAQ (reference sequence). Trimming shortened V by 2 bases and J by 1 base, and 7 bases separated the two germline ends.